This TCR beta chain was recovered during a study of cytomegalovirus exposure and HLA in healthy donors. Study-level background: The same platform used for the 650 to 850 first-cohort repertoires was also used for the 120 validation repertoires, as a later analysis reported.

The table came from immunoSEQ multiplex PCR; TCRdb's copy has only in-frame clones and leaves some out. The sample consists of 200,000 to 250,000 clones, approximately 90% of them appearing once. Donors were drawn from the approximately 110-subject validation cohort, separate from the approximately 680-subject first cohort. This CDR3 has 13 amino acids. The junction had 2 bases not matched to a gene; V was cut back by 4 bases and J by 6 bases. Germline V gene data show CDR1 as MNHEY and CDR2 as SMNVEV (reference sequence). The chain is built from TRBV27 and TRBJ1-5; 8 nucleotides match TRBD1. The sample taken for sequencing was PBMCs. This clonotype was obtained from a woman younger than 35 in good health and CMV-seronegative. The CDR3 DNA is TGTGCCAGCAGTTGGACAGGGAGTCAGCCCCAGCATTTT. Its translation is CASSWTGSQPQHF.